These T cell receptor beta chains were read from a single sample in a study of blood T cell repertoires in COVID-19. Clones were sequenced by immunoSEQ multiplex PCR, and TCRdb holds only the in-frame ones, with some missing. Here the sample spans over 200,000 clones, 80% to 90% being singletons. What was sequenced was peripheral blood. The receptor source for this set is a man aged 35-49 years with acute or convalescent COVID-19. CDR3s include the opening cysteine and the closing phenylalanine or tryptophan. A D gene is named only where the DNA matches it firmly. Rows may omit the clone size; those that give it use once, few, many or a size class.

CDR3 DNA: TGTGCCAGCAGCCTTAGCGGGGGGGACACCGGGGAGCTGTTTTTT
CDR3 protein: CASSLSGGDTGELFF
D gene: TRBD2
clone size: once
J gene: TRBJ2-2
V gene: TRBV11-3

CDR3 DNA: TGTGCCAGCAGCTTGGGGGCAGGGGGCACAGATACGCAGTATTTT
CDR3 protein: CASSLGAGGTDTQYF
D gene: NA
clone size: NA
J gene: TRBJ2-3
V gene: TRBV5-8

CDR3 DNA: TGCGCCAGCAGCCGAGGACAGTCGTACACAGATACGCAGTATTTT
CDR3 protein: CASSRGQSYTDTQYF
D gene: NA
clone size: few
J gene: TRBJ2-3
V gene: TRBV5-1

CDR3 DNA: TGTGCCAGCCGTGACAGGGAACAGATGAACACTGAAGCTTTCTTT
CDR3 protein: CASRDREQMNTEAFF
D gene: TRBD1
clone size: NA
J gene: TRBJ1-1
V gene: TRBV6-6

CDR3 DNA: TGTGCCATCAGCTCGAGCCCAGCGGGCTACACCTTC
CDR3 protein: CAISSSPAGYTF
D gene: NA
clone size: NA
J gene: TRBJ1-2
V gene: TRBV10-3

CDR3 DNA: TGTGCCAGCAGCTTATCAGGAGGGCTGGAGACCCAGTACTTC
CDR3 protein: CASSLSGGLETQYF
D gene: NA
clone size: NA
J gene: TRBJ2-5
V gene: TRBV7-9

CDR3 DNA: TGTGCCAGCAGTGATAGCGGGGGCTATGGCTACACCTTC
CDR3 protein: CASSDSGGYGYTF
D gene: NA
clone size: NA
J gene: TRBJ1-2
V gene: TRBV2

CDR3 DNA: TGTGCCAGCAGCCCGAATCGGTCGGGAAACACCATATATTTT
CDR3 protein: CASSPNRSGNTIYF
D gene: NA
clone size: once
J gene: TRBJ1-3
V gene: TRBV5-6

CDR3 DNA: TGTGCCTGGACTGGCAAGTGGACAGGGTGGGCAGATACGCAGTATTTT
CDR3 protein: CAWTGKWTGWADTQYF
D gene: TRBD1
clone size: NA
J gene: TRBJ2-3
V gene: TRBV30

CDR3 DNA: TGTGCCAGCAGTGAGCAGACAGGGTCGGGAGATACGCAGTATTTT
CDR3 protein: CASSEQTGSGDTQYF
D gene: TRBD1
clone size: NA
J gene: TRBJ2-3
V gene: TRBV6-1

CDR3 DNA: TGTGCCAGCAGCTTGGCCCTCGGACAGGGGGAAAAACTGTTTTTT
CDR3 protein: CASSLALGQGEKLFF
D gene: TRBD1
clone size: NA
J gene: TRBJ1-4
V gene: TRBV5-8

CDR3 DNA: TGTGCCAGCAGTAAATCTACAGGGGTCTCCGGGGAGCTGTTTTTT
CDR3 protein: CASSKSTGVSGELFF
D gene: TRBD1
clone size: NA
J gene: TRBJ2-2
V gene: TRBV6-5